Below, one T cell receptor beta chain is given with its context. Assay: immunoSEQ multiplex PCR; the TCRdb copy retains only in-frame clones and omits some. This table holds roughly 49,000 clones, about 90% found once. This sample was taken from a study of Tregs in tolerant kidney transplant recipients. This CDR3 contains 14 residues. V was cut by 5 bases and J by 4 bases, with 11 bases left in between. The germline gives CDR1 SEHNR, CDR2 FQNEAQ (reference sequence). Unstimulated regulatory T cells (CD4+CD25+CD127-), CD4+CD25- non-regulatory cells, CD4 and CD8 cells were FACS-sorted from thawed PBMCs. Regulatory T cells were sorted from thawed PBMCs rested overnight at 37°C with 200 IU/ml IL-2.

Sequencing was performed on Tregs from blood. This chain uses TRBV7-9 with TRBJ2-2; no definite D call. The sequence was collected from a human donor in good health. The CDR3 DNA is TGTGCCAGCAGCCCCGGAACTTTCACCGGGGAGCTGTTTTTT. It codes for CASSPGTFTGELFF.